The clone carrying this T cell receptor (beta chain) has only one observation. The target antigen is unknown. The sample belongs to a study of T cells in lung cancer brain metastases. Study-wide findings and caveats: Brain metastasis T cell infiltration was not adjusted for preoperative corticosteroid effects.

The CDR3 contains 13 residues. Germline V gene data show CDR1 as KGHSH and CDR2 as LQKENI. V was pared by 1 base and J by 4 bases, with 5 bases between. Clones were read by immunoSEQ multiplex PCR, and TCRdb kept only the in-frame ones, dropping some. This table has around 2,500 clones, about nine tenths appearing once. This sequence originates from a man aged 65 to 79 with non-small cell lung cancer that had spread to the brain. This chain connects TRBV18 to TRBJ2-1; D call uncertain. Sequenced material: tumor tissue from a brain metastasis. The CDR3 region is CASSPLGYNEQFF. The CDR3 region has the DNA TGTGCCAGCTCACCACTAGGGTACAATGAGCAGTTCTTC.